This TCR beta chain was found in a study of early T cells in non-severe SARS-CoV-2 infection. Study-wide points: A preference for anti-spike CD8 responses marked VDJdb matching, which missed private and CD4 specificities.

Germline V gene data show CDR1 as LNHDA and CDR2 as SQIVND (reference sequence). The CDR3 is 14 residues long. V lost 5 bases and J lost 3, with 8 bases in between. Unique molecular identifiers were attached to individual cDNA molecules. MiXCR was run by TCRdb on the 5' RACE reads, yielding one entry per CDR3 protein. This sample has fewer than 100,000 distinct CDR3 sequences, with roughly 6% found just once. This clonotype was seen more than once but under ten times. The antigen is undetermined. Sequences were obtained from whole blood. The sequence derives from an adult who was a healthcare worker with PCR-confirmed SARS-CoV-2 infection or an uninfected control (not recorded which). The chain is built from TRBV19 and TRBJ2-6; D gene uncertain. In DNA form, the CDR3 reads TGTGCCAGTAGTTTTCTGGGTGGGGCCAACGTCCTGACTTTC. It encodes CASSFLGGANVLTF.